Shown below are 10 T cell receptor beta chains from a single sample sequenced in a study of T cells in Graves' hyperthyroidism and ophthalmopathy. What was amplified from RNA transcripts were TCR beta CDR3 regions. The HTBI primer set was used in a first-round RT-PCR of the TCR CDR3. TCRdb re-called the multiplex PCR reads with MiXCR, one entry per CDR3 protein. Of about 640,000 distinct CDR3 sequences in the sample, more than 12% are singletons; the top ten hold under 15%. The source material was blood. Receptors were obtained from a woman between 50 and 59 years old with Graves' ophthalmopathy.

Details on this clonotype: Possible read error: a much larger clone is one base away. The rearrangement uses TRBV12-3 or TRBV12-4 and TRBJ2-6; D might be TRBD1 or TRBD2, each matching 5 bases. CDR3 size: 14 residues. DNA of the CDR3: TGTGCCAGCATCGGGGCGGGTGGGGCCAACGCCCTGACTTTC. Amino acids: CASIGAGGANALTF.

This clonotype has at least ten counts. The chain has TRBV7-2 and TRBJ2-7; D gene uncertain. This CDR3 comprises 14 residues. Germline V gene lookup returns CDR1 SGHTA and CDR2 FQGNSA. Trimming took 1 base from V and 0 from J, leaving 7 bases between them. The CDR3 sequence is CASSLGLISYEQYF. The DNA for the CDR3 is TGTGCCAGCAGCTTAGGGCTCATCTCCTACGAGCAGTACTTC.

This clonotype was seen many times. The V call is TRBV12-3 or TRBV12-4, the J call TRBJ2-2; 9 positions match TRBD2. The CDR3 is 16 residues long. V dropped 2 bases and J dropped 6; count of bases not matched to a gene: 7. In DNA form, the CDR3 reads TGTGCCAGCAGTTTACTGGCTAGCGGGAAACCCGGGGAGCTGTTTTTT. It codes for CASSLLASGKPGELFF.

This clonotype showed up many times. The J gene is TRBJ2-1, the V gene TRBV7-3; 9 bases align to TRBD2. The length of the CDR3 is 15 residues. J was trimmed by 6 bases and V by 2 bases; bases with no gene match: 5. CDR1 and CDR2 from the germline V gene are SGHTA and FQGTGA. For the CDR3, the DNA is TGTGCCAGCAGCTTATTAGCGGGAGCATCCAATGAGCAGTTCTTC. As protein: CASSLLAGASNEQFF.

This clonotype was recorded only once. The junction shows a germline mismatch at one end, possibly a read error. This chain links TRBV5-6 with TRBJ2-1; 10 bases line up with TRBD2. Germline assignment: CDR1 SGHDT and CDR2 YYEEEE. CDR3 length: 20 amino acids. The CDR3 is CASSLWSGSGRALNYSEQFF. CDR3 DNA sequence: TGTGCCAGCAGCTTGTGGTCGGGGAGCGGGAGGGCTCTTAACTACAGTGAGCAGTTCTTC.

This clonotype appeared many times. The CDR3 reads CASSLIPQDGGYTF. In nucleotides, the CDR3 is TGTGCCAGCAGTTTAATTCCACAGGATGGGGGCTACACCTTC. This rearrangement joins TRBV28 to TRBJ1-2; D perhaps matches TRBD1 (5 bases). This CDR3 is 14 amino acids long. Germline CDR1 and CDR2: MDHEN and SYDVKM. V dropped 2 bases and J dropped 8 bases, with 15 bases sitting between them.

This clonotype was counted ten times or more. The rearrangement joins TRBV24-1 to TRBJ2-7; the match to TRBD2 covers 10 bases. Germline CDR1 KGHDR, CDR2 SFDVKD. This CDR3 is built from 15 residues. Germline trimming cut 3 bases from V and 5 bases from J; bases unmatched to any gene: 6. The CDR3 DNA reads as TGTGCCACCAGTGATGCTAGCGGGAGTGGTAACGAGCAGTACTTC. Its protein is CATSDASGSGNEQYF.

About this clonotype: This may be a read error: a much more frequent sequence differs by one nucleotide. The chain is built from TRBV7-7 and TRBJ2-5; perhaps TRBD1 as D (6 bases). The germline V gene has CDR1 SSHAT and CDR2 FNYEAQ (reference sequence). The CDR3 runs 15 residues. CDR3 protein: CASRQWDNPLGTQYF. In nucleotides, the CDR3 is TGTGCTAGCAGACAATGGGACAATCCTTTGGGGACCCAGTACTTC.

The J gene is TRBJ2-7, the V gene TRBV9; 11 nucleotides align to TRBD1. Germline V CDR1 and CDR2: SGDLS, YYNGEE. After removal of 1 base from V and 2 bases from J, the junction contained 5 bases not matched to a gene. The CDR3 loop spans 16 amino acids. The CDR3 coding sequence is TGTGCCAGCAGCGTAAGCGGGGGACAGGGGGCCTACGAGCAGTACTTC. Translating gives CASSVSGGQGAYEQYF.

This clonotype was found a few times. An end of the junction does not agree with germline; a read error may underlie this. V is TRBV7-7 and J is TRBJ2-2, with 11 nucleotides matching TRBD2. The CDR3 has 15 amino acids. CDR1 is SSHAT and CDR2 is FNYEAQ in the germline V gene (reference sequence). CDR3 amino acids: CASRPTSGSLGELFF. In DNA, the CDR3 is TGTGCTAGCAGACCTACTAGCGGGAGTCTGGGGGAGCTGTTCTTT. The full variable domain, in which reference TRBV7-7 and TRBJ2-2 provide the parts outside the CDR3, is GAGVSQSPRYKVTKRGQDVTLRCDPISSHATLYWYQQALGQGPEFLTYFNYEAQPDKSGLPSDRFSAERPEGSISTLTIQRTEQRDSAMYRCASRPTSGSLGELFFGEGSRLTVL.